The following is a T cell receptor beta chain sequence with its context. The data stem from a study of blood T cell repertoires in COVID-19. Repertoires were generated with immunoSEQ multiplex PCR, while TCRdb's copy carries only in-frame clones and drops some. The table includes 250,000 to 400,000 clones, approximately 89% detected once. The CDR3 loop spans 15 amino acids. Trimming removed 4 bases at V and 6 bases at J, with 15 bases between. Germline V gives CDR1 MGHRA, CDR2 YSYEKL. The receptor's source is a woman aged 25 to 39 with COVID-19, enrolled during active disease. The gene calls are TRBV4-1 and TRBJ2-2, with TRBD2 as a possible D gene (6 bases). Sequenced material: peripheral blood. The CDR3 is CASSPSGSGAGELFF. CDR3 sequence (DNA): TGCGCCAGCAGCCCCTCCGGGTCGGGGGCCGGGGAGCTGTTTTTT.